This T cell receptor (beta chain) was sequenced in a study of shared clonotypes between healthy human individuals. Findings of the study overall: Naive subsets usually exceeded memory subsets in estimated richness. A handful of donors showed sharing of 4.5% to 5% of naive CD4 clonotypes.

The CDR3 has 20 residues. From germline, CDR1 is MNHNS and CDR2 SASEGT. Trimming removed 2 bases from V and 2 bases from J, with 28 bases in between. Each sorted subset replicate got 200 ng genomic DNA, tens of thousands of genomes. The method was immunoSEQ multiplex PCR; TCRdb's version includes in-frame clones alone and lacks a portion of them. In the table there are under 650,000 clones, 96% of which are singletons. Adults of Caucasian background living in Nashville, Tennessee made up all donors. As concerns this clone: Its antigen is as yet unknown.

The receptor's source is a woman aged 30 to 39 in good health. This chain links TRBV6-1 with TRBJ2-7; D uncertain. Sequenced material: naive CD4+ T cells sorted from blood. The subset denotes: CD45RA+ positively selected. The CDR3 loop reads CASSESNPMYPGSPAYEQYF. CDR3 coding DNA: TGTGCCAGCAGTGAATCAAACCCCATGTACCCCGGTTCGCCAGCCTACGAGCAGTACTTC.